This T cell receptor beta chain was obtained from a study of T-cell reconstitution after alpha-beta-depleted transplantation in children. Preparation of the TCRbeta library involved a method that used unique molecular identifiers. MiXCR was run by TCRdb on the PCR reads, yielding one entry per CDR3 protein. The repertoire holds 25,000 to 30,000 distinct CDR3 sequences, with about 5.8% as singletons. This clonotype showed up many times. What it recognizes is unknown. Regarding the study as a whole: Reported findings indicate that, about two months after transplant, alpha-beta T cells came from several hundred expanded clones, which were derived from non-depleted graft cells.

This CDR3 has 15 amino acids. Germline CDR1 reads KGHDR; CDR2 reads SFDVKD. The V end was cut by 3 bases, the J end by 2 bases, with 10 bases between. J is TRBJ1-5 and V is TRBV24-1; D call uncertain. This TCR came from a male patient under 18 who had a stem cell transplant for acute myeloid leukemia, so the T cells may come from the graft donor. This specimen was PBMCs, mostly from graft donor cells, taken 180 days after TCRalphabeta/CD19-depleted stem cell transplant. The CDR3: CATSDRKEGNQPQHF. The DNA for the CDR3 is TGTGCCACCAGTGATCGGAAAGAGGGCAATCAGCCCCAGCATTTT.